One sample yielded the 32 T cell receptor beta chains listed below, sequenced in a study of T cell responses to AZD1222 COVID-19 vaccine. Libraries were prepared by immunoSEQ multiplex PCR; TCRdb keeps only in-frame clonotypes and omits some of them. The sample holds some 150,000 clones, roughly 86% seen once. The material was peripheral blood, obtained 28 days after the second AZD1222 dose. Receptors originate from an adult who received the AZD1222 COVID-19 vaccine.

J is TRBJ2-3 and V is TRBV12-3 or TRBV12-4; D unclear. Trimming removed 6 bases at V and 0 bases at J, with 7 bases between. There are 13 residues in the CDR3. The CDR3 coding sequence is TGTGCCAGCAGATGGCGGAGCACAGATACGCAGTATTTT. This translates into CASRWRSTDTQYF.

The count of this clone is one. The chain combines TRBV2 with TRBJ2-3; TRBD2 matches at 8 bases. The V gene's germline CDR1 is SNHLY and CDR2 FYNNEI. The V and J ends lost 1 base and 6 bases, in that order; junction bases with no gene match: 3. The CDR3 contains 14 residues. DNA of the CDR3: TGTGCCAGCAGTGAAGTCGGGGGGGGTGATACGCAGTATTTT. Translated: CASSEVGGGDTQYF.

The chain uses TRBV2 and TRBJ2-3; no definite D call. The germline V gene has CDR1 SNHLY and CDR2 FYNNEI. Trimming removed 3 bases from V and 4 bases from J, with 8 bases in between. The CDR3 runs 13 residues. CDR3 residues: CASSEERADTQYF. The CDR3 DNA is TGTGCCAGCAGTGAGGAAAGGGCAGATACGCAGTATTTT.

This clone has just one count. The chain couples TRBV10-3 to TRBJ2-1; tentatively, D is TRBD1 (5 bases). Looked up from germline, CDR1 is ENHRY and CDR2 is SYGVKD. V shed 7 bases and J shed 2 bases, with 12 bases lying between them. CDR3 length equals 14 residues. The CDR3 bases are TGTGCCATCAACCCTCAGGGCCCCTACAATGAGCAGTTCTTC. Its protein is CAINPQGPYNEQFF.

The chain is built from TRBV4-2 and TRBJ2-1; the match to TRBD2 covers 12 bases. The CDR3 spans 17 residues. CDR1 is LGHNA, CDR2 YNFKEQ, per germline. V shed 0 bases, J shed 6 bases, and the junction held 6 bases outside the gene matches. CDR3 nucleotide sequence: TGTGCCAGCAGCCAAGATCTGACTAGCGGGGGATTCAATGAGCAGTTCTTC. Translation gives CASSQDLTSGGFNEQFF.

This rearrangement joins TRBV28 to TRBJ2-7; 9 bases line up with TRBD1. This CDR3 has 14 amino acids. Germline V gene data show CDR1 as MDHEN and CDR2 as SYDVKM. The ends lost 8 bases at V and 9 bases at J; junction bases unmatched: 14. In nucleotides, the CDR3 is TGTGCCAGCGTACCCGGGACAGGGTCCGCCGGGCAGTACTTC. It translates to CASVPGTGSAGQYF.

This chain uses TRBV4-2 with TRBJ2-3; D possibly corresponds to TRBD2 (5 bases). The CDR3 totals 14 residues. The V gene's germline CDR1 is LGHNA and CDR2 YNFKEQ. V dropped 3 bases and J dropped 5 bases, with 12 bases sitting between them. The CDR3, as DNA: TGTGCCAGCAGCCACGGGAATCGGGAAGATACGCAGTATTTT. It is translated as CASSHGNREDTQYF.

The rearrangement joins TRBV18 to TRBJ2-4, with D tentatively TRBD2 (6 bases). V was trimmed by 6 bases and J by 0 bases, leaving 18 bases between them. The CDR3 has 17 residues. In germline, CDR1 is KGHSH, CDR2 LQKENI. CDR3 in amino acids: CASSPTNGGRAKNIQYF. CDR3 DNA: TGTGCCAGCTCGCCGACCAATGGGGGGAGAGCCAAAAACATTCAGTACTTC.

The rearrangement uses TRBV18 and TRBJ2-7; maybe TRBD2 (6 bases). CDR1 and CDR2 from the germline V gene are KGHSH and LQKENI. This CDR3 region has 15 residues. Trimming stripped 1 base from V and 0 bases from J, with 10 bases between. This chain's CDR3 is CASSPLGGTSYEQYF. As DNA, the CDR3 is TGTGCCAGCTCACCACTCGGAGGGACCTCCTACGAGCAGTACTTC.

This rearrangement joins TRBV5-1 to TRBJ1-3; D ambiguous. Germline V gene data show CDR1 as SGHRS and CDR2 as YFSETQ. V shed 0 bases and J shed 0 bases, with 10 bases lying between them. The CDR3 loop spans 16 amino acids. CDR3 DNA sequence: TGCGCCAGCAGCTTGGACGGAGCAAACTCTGGAAACACCATATATTTT. Amino acids: CASSLDGANSGNTIYF.

The V gene is TRBV3-1 (or the pseudogene TRBV3-2), the J gene TRBJ2-1, with D unclear. Trimming stripped 1 base from V and 8 bases from J, with 6 bases between. This CDR3 region has 12 residues. Germline V CDR1 and CDR2: LGHDT, YNNKEL (reference sequence). CDR3 region: CASSQGWDEQFF. CDR3 bases: TGTGCCAGCAGCCAAGGTTGGGATGAGCAGTTCTTC.

The chain is built from TRBV7-7 and TRBJ2-2; 7 bases fit TRBD1. The germline V gene encodes CDR1 SSHAT and CDR2 FNYEAQ (reference sequence). CDR3 length: 15 amino acids. The trim removed 3 bases at V and 6 bases at J, leaving 7 bases unmatched. CDR3 sequence: CASSLTGLRAGELFF. CDR3 coding DNA: TGTGCCAGCAGCTTGACAGGGTTAAGGGCCGGGGAGCTGTTTTTT.

The rearrangement uses TRBV6-5 and TRBJ2-7; maybe TRBD2 (6 bases). This CDR3 is built from 14 residues. V was trimmed by 6 bases and J by 1 base, leaving 13 bases between them. In germline, CDR1 is MNHEY, CDR2 SVGAGI. The chain's CDR3 is CASSPDYLSYEQYF. The CDR3 coding sequence is TGTGCCAGCAGCCCGGACTATCTATCCTACGAGCAGTACTTC.

The CDR3 region has the DNA TGTGCCTGGAGTCCCTCAGGGGGCTGGGGGATGAACACTGAAGCTTTCTTT. This sequence encodes CAWSPSGGWGMNTEAFF. The rearrangement uses TRBV30 and TRBJ1-1; 8 bases map to TRBD1. CDR3 length: 17 residues. V dropped 2 bases and J dropped 0; count of bases not matched to a gene: 11. Looked up from germline, CDR1 is GTSNPN and CDR2 is SVGIG (reference sequence). The entire variable domain, with the rest obtained from reference TRBV30 and TRBJ1-1, is as follows: SQTIHQWPATLVQPVGSPLSLECTVEGTSNPNLYWYRQAAGRGLQLLFYSVGIGQISSEVPQNLSASRPQDRQFILSSKKLLLSDSGFYLCAWSPSGGWGMNTEAFFGQGTRLTVV.

The chain uses TRBV11-2 and TRBJ2-7, with unresolved D. The CDR3 spans 11 residues. V dropped 0 bases and J dropped 6 bases, with 3 bases sitting between them. CDR1 is SGHAT, CDR2 FQNNGV, per germline. The CDR3 nucleotides read TGTGCCAGCAGCTTAGACATCGAGCAGTACTTC. Its protein is CASSLDIEQYF.

The gene calls are TRBV11-3 and TRBJ2-1; D gene uncertain. This CDR3 has 13 residues. Trimming cost V 1 base and J 8 bases, with 9 bases left between them. CDR1 SGHNT and CDR2 YENEEA come from the germline V gene. CDR3 nucleotide sequence: TGTGCCAGCAGCTTAGGGGTAATGGATGAGCAGTTCTTC. Its translation: CASSLGVMDEQFF.

The chain recombines TRBV30 with TRBJ1-5; 7 nucleotides match TRBD1. CDR3 length: 15 residues. Losses at the gene ends were 1 base for V and 2 bases for J; bases not matched to a gene: 5. Germline CDR1 and CDR2: GTSNPN and SVGIG (reference sequence). CDR3 sequence: CAWSGFTGGNQPQHF. The DNA for the CDR3 is TGTGCCTGGAGTGGGTTTACAGGGGGCAATCAGCCCCAGCATTTT.

This clone was seen just once. The chain uses TRBV2 and TRBJ1-5; D not resolved. Germline assignment: CDR1 SNHLY and CDR2 FYNNEI. V shed 0 bases and J shed 7 bases, with 4 bases lying between them. The CDR3 spans 12 residues. CDR3 bases: TGTGCCAGCAGTGAAGCGCGACAGCCCCAGCATTTT. Translating gives CASSEARQPQHF. The variable domain in full, completed from reference TRBV2 and TRBJ1-5, reads EPEVTQTPSHQVTQMGQEVILRCVPISNHLYFYWYRQILGQKVEFLVSFYNNEISEKSEIFDDQFSVERPDGSNFTLKIRSTKLEDSAMYFCASSEARQPQHFGDGTRLSIL.

V is TRBV20-1 and J is TRBJ2-1; D could derive from TRBD1 or TRBD2 (5 bases each). CDR3 length: 11 residues. Germline V gene lookup returns CDR1 DFQATT and CDR2 SNEGSKA (reference sequence). V gave up 5 bases and J gave up 9 bases, with 11 bases separating them. This chain's CDR3 is CSASPGSEQFF. The CDR3 nucleotides are TGCAGTGCTTCCCCAGGGAGTGAGCAGTTCTTC.

This clone was seen just once. The chain has TRBV15 and TRBJ1-1, with TRBD1 as a possible D gene (6 bases). The CDR3 runs 15 residues. V lost 2 bases and J lost 3, with 13 bases in between. CDR1 and CDR2 (germline): LNHNV, YYDKDF (reference sequence). The CDR3 DNA reads TGTGCCACCAGCAGAACCCCGAGGGGGGACACTGAAGCTTTCTTT. Its protein is CATSRTPRGDTEAFF.

The genes are TRBV4-1 and TRBJ2-3; 9 positions match TRBD2. The V and J ends lost 2 bases and 1 base, in that order; junction bases with no gene match: 4. In germline, CDR1 is MGHRA, CDR2 YSYEKL. This CDR3 comprises 16 residues. Here the CDR3 reads CASSQYASGGTDTQYF. Here the CDR3 DNA reads TGCGCCAGCAGCCAATATGCTAGCGGGGGCACAGATACGCAGTATTTT.

This chain joins TRBV9 and TRBJ2-2; 8 bases match TRBD2. V lost 3 bases to trimming and J lost 6 bases; unmatched junction nucleotides: 13. Germline CDR1 reads SGDLS; CDR2 reads YYNGEE. CDR3 size: 17 residues. The CDR3 sequence is CASSEGSGGLFSGELFF. The CDR3 DNA is TGTGCCAGCAGCGAGGGGAGCGGGGGACTATTCTCCGGGGAGCTGTTTTTT.

The CDR3 bases are TGTGCCACCAGTGATCGGACAGGGGAGTCCGGGGAGCTGTTTTTT. Translation: CATSDRTGESGELFF. V is TRBV24-1 and J is TRBJ2-2; 9 bases agree with TRBD1. Losses at the gene ends were 3 bases for V and 6 bases for J; bases not matched to a gene: 4. The CDR3 is 15 residues long. Germline V gene sequence: CDR1 KGHDR, CDR2 SFDVKD.

The chain uses TRBV7-9 and TRBJ2-3, with 7 bases fitting TRBD2. The CDR3 is 12 residues long. The V gene end was trimmed by 10 bases and the J gene end by 0 bases; junction bases not matched to a gene: 1. The germline gives CDR1 SEHNR, CDR2 FQNEAQ (reference sequence). The CDR3 DNA sequence: TGTGCCACAGCGGGGAGCACAGATACGCAGTATTTT. This gives the protein CATAGSTDTQYF.

This chain uses TRBV30 with TRBJ1-5; perhaps TRBD1 as D (5 bases). V lost 3 bases and J 1 base, leaving 28 bases between the germline ends. Germline CDR1 reads GTSNPN; CDR2 reads SVGIG (reference sequence). The CDR3 loop spans 20 amino acids. CDR3 protein: CAWSPPKAPGPGGSNQPQHF. For the CDR3, the DNA is TGTGCCTGGAGCCCACCAAAGGCCCCAGGGCCCGGGGGGAGCAATCAGCCCCAGCATTTT.

J is TRBJ1-3 and V is TRBV6-5; 9 bases line up with TRBD1. The germline V gene encodes CDR1 MNHEY and CDR2 SVGAGI. The ends lost 6 bases at V and 4 bases at J; junction bases unmatched: 7. This CDR3 has 15 amino acids. DNA for the CDR3: TGTGCCAGCAGACGGACAGGGGTAGAGGGAAACACCATATATTTT. Its protein is CASRRTGVEGNTIYF.

The chain recombines TRBV6-5 with TRBJ1-1; D ambiguous. Trimming pared 5 bases from V and 0 bases from J, leaving 13 bases between. Germline V CDR1 and CDR2: MNHEY, SVGAGI. The CDR3 extends over 15 amino acids. DNA of the CDR3: TGTGCCAGCAGTCTTCGGGGTCCTTTGAACACTGAAGCTTTCTTT. Its translation: CASSLRGPLNTEAFF.

The genes are TRBV5-6 and TRBJ1-5; tentatively, D is TRBD1 (5 bases). The germline V and J ends were trimmed by 4 bases and 7 bases, with 18 bases remaining between them. CDR1 is SGHDT, CDR2 YYEEEE, per germline. The CDR3 contains 15 residues. CDR3: CASSQQGEGRQPQHF. The CDR3 nucleotides read TGTGCCAGCAGCCAGCAGGGTGAAGGGCGCCAGCCCCAGCATTTT.

This chain joins TRBV6-5 and TRBJ2-7, with D perhaps being TRBD1 or TRBD2 (5 bases each). Germline V lookup: CDR1 MNHEY, CDR2 SVGAGI. There are 14 residues in the CDR3. The V end lost 5 bases, the J end lost 4 bases, and 15 bases lay between the germline ends. The CDR3, as DNA: TGTGCCAGCAGTCAGGCCGGGACCCTTTACGAGCAGTACTTC. Its protein is CASSQAGTLYEQYF.

The genes are TRBV18 and TRBJ1-1, with a possible D match to TRBD1 (5 bases). Trimming left V 2 bases short and J 5 bases short, with 9 bases between. Germline CDR1 KGHSH, CDR2 LQKENI. The CDR3 is 13 residues long. This CDR3 is CASSPGRGTEAFF. The CDR3 DNA follows: TGTGCCAGCTCACCAGGGCGGGGGACTGAAGCTTTCTTT.

This clone showed up just a few times. CDR3 bases: TGTGCCAGTGGTGCAGGATGGAATTCACCCCTCCACTTT. Its translation: CASGAGWNSPLHF. This chain uses TRBV19 with TRBJ1-6, with no clear D. The CDR3 consists of 13 residues. Germline loops: CDR1 LNHDA, CDR2 SQIVND (reference sequence). V was pared by 8 bases and J by 7 bases, with 12 bases between.

CDR3 nucleotides: TGTGCCAGCAGATACAGTGGGGCTAGCAATCAGCCCCAGCATTTT. This encodes CASRYSGASNQPQHF. This chain uses TRBV6-5 with TRBJ1-5; D might be TRBD1 (5 bases). Between the trimmed V and J ends, which lost 6 bases and 0 bases, there was a span of 12 bases. Germline V gene data show CDR1 as MNHEY and CDR2 as SVGAGI. This CDR3 comprises 15 residues.